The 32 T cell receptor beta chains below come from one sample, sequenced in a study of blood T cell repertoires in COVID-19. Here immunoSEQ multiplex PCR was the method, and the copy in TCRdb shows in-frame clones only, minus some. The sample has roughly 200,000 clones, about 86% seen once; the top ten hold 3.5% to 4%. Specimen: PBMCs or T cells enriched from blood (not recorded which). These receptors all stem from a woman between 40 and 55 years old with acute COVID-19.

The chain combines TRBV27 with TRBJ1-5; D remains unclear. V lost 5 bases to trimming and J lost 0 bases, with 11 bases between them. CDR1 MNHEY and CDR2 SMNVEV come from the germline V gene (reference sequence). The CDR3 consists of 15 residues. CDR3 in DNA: TGTGCCAGCAGTATTAGAGGGTTTAGCAATCAGCCCCAGCATTTT. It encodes CASSIRGFSNQPQHF.

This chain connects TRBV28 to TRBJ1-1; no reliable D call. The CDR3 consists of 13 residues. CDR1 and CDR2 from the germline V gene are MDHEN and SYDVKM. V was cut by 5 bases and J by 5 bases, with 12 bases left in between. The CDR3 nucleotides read TGTGCCAGCAGTCAAGCCCCGTTGACTGAAGCTTTCTTT. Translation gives CASSQAPLTEAFF. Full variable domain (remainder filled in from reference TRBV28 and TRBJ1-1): DVKVTQSSRYLVKRTGEKVFLECVQDMDHENMFWYRQDPGLGLRLIYFSYDVKMKEKGDIPEGYSVSREKKERFSLILESASTNQTSMYLCASSQAPLTEAFFGQGTRLTVV.

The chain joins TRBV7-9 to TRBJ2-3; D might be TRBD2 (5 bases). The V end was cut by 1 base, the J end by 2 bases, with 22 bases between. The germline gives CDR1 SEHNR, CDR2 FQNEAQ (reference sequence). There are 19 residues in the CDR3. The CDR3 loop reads CASSLVLAGYLYTTDTQYF. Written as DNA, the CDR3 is TGTGCCAGCAGCTTAGTCCTGGCGGGCTACCTTTATACCACAGATACGCAGTATTTT.

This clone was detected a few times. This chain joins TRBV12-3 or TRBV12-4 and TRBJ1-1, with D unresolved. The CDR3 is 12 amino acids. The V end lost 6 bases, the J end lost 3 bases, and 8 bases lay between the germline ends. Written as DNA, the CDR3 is TGTGCCAGCAGCCTCGGGTACACTGAAGCTTTCTTT. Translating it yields CASSLGYTEAFF.

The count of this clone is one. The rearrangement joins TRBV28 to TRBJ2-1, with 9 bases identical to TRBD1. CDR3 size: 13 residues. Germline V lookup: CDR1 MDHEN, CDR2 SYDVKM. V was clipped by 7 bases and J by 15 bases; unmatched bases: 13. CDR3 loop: CASTTGGDRVVFF. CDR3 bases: TGTGCCAGCACGACAGGGGGGGACCGTGTGGTGTTCTTC.

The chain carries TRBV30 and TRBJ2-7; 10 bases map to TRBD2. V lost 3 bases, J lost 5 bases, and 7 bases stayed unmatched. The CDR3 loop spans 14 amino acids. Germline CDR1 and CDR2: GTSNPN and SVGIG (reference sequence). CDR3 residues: CAWRASGRNHEQYF. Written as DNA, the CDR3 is TGTGCCTGGAGGGCTAGCGGGAGAAACCACGAGCAGTACTTC.

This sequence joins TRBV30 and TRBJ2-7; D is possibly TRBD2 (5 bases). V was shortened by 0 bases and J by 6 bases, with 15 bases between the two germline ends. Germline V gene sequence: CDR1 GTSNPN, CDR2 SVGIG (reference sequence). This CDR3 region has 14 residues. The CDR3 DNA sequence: TGTGCCTGGAGTGTTACAATGGGAGCGGCCGAGCAGTACTTC. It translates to CAWSVTMGAAEQYF.

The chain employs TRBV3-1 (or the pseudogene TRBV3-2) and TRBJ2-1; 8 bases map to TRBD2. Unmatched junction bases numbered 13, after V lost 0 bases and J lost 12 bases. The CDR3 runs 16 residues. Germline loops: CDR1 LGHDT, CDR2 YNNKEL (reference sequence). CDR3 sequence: CASSQDLAGGRVVQFF. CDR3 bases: TGTGCCAGCAGCCAAGATTTGGCGGGAGGCCGAGTGGTGCAGTTCTTC.

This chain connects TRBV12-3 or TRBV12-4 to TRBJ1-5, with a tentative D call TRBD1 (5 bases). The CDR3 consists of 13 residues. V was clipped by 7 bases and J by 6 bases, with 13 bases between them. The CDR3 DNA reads TGTGCCAGCATGACAGCCTCGGGTCAGCCCCAGCATTTT. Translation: CASMTASGQPQHF.

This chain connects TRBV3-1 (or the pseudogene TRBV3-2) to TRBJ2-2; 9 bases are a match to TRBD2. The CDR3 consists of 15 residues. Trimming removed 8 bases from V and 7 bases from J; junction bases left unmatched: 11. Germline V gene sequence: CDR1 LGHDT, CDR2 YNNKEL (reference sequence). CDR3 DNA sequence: TGTGCCAGCTCCCGGGCGGCTAGCGGGAACGGGGAGCTGTTTTTT. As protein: CASSRAASGNGELFF.

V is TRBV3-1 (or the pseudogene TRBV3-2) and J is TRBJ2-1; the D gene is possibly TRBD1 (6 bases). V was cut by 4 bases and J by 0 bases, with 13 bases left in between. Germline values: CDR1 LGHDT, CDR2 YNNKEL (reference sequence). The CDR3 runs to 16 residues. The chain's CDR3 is CASSRERGISYNEQFF. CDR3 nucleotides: TGTGCCAGCAGCCGTGAAAGGGGGATCTCCTACAATGAGCAGTTCTTC.

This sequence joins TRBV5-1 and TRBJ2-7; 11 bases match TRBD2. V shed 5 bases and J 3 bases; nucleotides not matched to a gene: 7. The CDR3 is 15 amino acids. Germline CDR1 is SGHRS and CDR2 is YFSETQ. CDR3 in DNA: TGCGCCAGCAGGCCGGGACTAGCGGTTTTCTACGAGCAGTACTTC. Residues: CASRPGLAVFYEQYF.

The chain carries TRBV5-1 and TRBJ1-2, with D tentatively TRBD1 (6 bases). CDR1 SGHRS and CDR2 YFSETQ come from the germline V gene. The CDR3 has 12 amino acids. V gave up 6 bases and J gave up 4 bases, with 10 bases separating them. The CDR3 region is CASTSTGYGYTF. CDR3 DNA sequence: TGCGCCAGCACGTCGACAGGCTATGGCTACACCTTC.

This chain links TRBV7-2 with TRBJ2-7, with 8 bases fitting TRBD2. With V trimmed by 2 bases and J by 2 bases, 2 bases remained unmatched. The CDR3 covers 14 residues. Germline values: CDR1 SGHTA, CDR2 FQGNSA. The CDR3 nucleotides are TGTGCCAGCAGCTTATCGGGGGGGGCCTACGAGCAGTACTTC. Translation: CASSLSGGAYEQYF.

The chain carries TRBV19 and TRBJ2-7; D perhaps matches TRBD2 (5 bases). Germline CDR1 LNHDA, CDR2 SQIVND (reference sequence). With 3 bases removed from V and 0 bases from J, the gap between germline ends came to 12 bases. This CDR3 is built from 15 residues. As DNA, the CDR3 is TGTGCCAGTAGTATGGGCTGGGAGAGCTCCTACGAGCAGTACTTC. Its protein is CASSMGWESSYEQYF.

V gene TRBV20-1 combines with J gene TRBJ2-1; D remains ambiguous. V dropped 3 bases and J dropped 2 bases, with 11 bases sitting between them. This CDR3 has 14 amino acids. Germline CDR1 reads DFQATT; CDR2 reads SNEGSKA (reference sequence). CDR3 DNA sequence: TGCAGTGCTAGTCTGGCAGGAACCTACAATGAGCAGTTCTTC. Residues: CSASLAGTYNEQFF.

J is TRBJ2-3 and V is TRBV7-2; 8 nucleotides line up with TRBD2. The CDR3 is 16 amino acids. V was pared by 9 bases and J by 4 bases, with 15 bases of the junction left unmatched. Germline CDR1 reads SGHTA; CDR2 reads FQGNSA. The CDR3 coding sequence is TGTGCCAGTCAGCTTCATAGCGGGGTCCGCGCAGATACGCAGTATTTT. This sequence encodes CASQLHSGVRADTQYF.

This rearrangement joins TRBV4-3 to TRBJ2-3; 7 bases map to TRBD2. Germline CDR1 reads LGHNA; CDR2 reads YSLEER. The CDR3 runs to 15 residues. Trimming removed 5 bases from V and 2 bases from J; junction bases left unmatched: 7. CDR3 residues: CASSYGGGITDTQYF. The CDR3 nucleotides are TGCGCCAGCAGCTATGGGGGGGGGATCACAGATACGCAGTATTTT.

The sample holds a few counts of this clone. The CDR3 DNA reads TGTGCCAGCAGTTACCCTCTAGCGGGTGGCTACAATGAGCAGTTCTTC. Its protein product is CASSYPLAGGYNEQFF. The chain combines TRBV6-2 or TRBV6-3 with TRBJ2-1; 8 bases match TRBD2. The CDR3 runs to 16 residues. Germline V lookup: CDR1 MNHEY, CDR2 SVGEGT. V dropped 2 bases and J dropped 3; count of bases not matched to a gene: 6.

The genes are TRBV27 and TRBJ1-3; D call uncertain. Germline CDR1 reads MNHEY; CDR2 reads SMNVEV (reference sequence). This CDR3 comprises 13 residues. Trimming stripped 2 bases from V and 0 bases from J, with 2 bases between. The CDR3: CASSLLSGNTIYF. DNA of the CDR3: TGTGCCAGCAGTTTACTCTCTGGAAACACCATATATTTT.

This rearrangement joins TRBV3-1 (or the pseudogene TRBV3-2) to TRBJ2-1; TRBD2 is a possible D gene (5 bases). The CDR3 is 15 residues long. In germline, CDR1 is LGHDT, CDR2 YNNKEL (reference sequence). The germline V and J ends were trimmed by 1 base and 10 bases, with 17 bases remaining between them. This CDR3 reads CASSQVRGPLREQFF. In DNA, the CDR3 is TGTGCCAGCAGCCAAGTCCGCGGGCCTTTAAGGGAGCAGTTCTTC.

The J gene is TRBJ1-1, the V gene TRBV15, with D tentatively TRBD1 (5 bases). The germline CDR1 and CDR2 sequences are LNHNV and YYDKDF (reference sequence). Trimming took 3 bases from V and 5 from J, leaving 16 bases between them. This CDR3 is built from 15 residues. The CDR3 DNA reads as TGTGCCACCAGCAGGCCTGGGGGGTCTGGGACTGAAGCTTTCTTT. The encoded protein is CATSRPGGSGTEAFF. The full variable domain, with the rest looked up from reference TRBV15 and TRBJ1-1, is DAMVIQNPRYQVTQFGKPVTLSCSQTLNHNVMYWYQQKSSQAPKLLFHYYDKDFNNEADTPDNFQSRRPNTSFCFLDIRSPGLGDTAMYLCATSRPGGSGTEAFFGQGTRLTVV.

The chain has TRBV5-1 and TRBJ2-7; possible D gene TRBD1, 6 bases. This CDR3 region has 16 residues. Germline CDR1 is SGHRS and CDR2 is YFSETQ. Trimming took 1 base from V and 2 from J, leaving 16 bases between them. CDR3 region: CASSLKWTVRTYEQYF. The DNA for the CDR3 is TGCGCCAGCAGCTTGAAGTGGACAGTCCGGACCTACGAGCAGTACTTC.

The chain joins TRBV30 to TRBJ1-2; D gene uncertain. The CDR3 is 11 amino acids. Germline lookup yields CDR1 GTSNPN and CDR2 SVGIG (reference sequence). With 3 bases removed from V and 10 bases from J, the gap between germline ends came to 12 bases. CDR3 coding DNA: TGTGCCTGGAGCGCTAAGGTAGCCTACACCTTC. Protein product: CAWSAKVAYTF.

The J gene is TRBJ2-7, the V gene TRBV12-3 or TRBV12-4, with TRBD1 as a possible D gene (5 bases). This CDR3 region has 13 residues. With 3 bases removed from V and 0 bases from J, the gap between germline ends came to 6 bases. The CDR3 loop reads CASSFTGSYEQYF. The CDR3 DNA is TGTGCCAGCAGTTTTACAGGCTCCTACGAGCAGTACTTC.

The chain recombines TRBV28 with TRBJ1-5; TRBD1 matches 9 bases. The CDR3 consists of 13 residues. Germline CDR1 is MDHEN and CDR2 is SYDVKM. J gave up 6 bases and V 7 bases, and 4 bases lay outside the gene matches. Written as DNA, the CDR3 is TGTGCCAGCACCGGACAGGGGTTTCAGCCCCAGCATTTT. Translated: CASTGQGFQPQHF.

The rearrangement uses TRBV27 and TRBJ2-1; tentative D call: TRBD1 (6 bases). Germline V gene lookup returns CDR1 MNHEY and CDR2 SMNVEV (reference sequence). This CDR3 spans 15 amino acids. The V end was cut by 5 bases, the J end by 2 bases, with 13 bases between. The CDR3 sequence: CASSVGGVPYNEQFF. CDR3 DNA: TGTGCCAGCAGTGTAGGGGGAGTTCCCTACAATGAGCAGTTCTTC.

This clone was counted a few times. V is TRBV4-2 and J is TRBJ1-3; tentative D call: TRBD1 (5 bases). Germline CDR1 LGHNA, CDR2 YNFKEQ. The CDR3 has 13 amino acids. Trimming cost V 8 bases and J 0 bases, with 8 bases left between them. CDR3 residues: CASGQLSGNTIYF. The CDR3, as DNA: TGTGCCAGCGGACAACTCTCTGGAAACACCATATATTTT.

In DNA form, the CDR3 reads TGTGCCAGCAGCTCAAGGGTTTCAGGGGGCACAGATACGCAGTATTTT. Translation: CASSSRVSGGTDTQYF. The chain has TRBV7-9 and TRBJ2-3; a weak D match, TRBD1 (6 bases). Trimming cost V 4 bases and J 1 base, with 15 bases left between them. The CDR3 covers 16 residues. Germline V lookup: CDR1 SEHNR, CDR2 FQNEAQ (reference sequence).

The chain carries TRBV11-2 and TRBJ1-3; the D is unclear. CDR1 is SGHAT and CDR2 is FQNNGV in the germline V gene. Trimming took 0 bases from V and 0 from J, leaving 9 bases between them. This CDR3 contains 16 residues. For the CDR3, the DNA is TGTGCCAGCAGCTTAGATCGGGGAGCCTCTGGAAACACCATATATTTT. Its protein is CASSLDRGASGNTIYF.

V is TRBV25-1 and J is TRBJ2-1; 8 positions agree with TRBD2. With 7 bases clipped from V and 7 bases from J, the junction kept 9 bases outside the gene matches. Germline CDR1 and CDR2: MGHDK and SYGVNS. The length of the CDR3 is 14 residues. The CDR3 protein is CASTYGRAMNEQFF. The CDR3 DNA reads TGTGCCAGCACTTACGGGAGGGCCATGAATGAGCAGTTCTTC. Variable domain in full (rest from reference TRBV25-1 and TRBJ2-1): EADIYQTPRYLVIGTGKKITLECSQTMGHDKMYWYQQDPGMELHLIHYSYGVNSTEKGDLSSESTVSRIRTEHFPLTLESARPSHTSQYLCASTYGRAMNEQFFGPGTRLTVL.

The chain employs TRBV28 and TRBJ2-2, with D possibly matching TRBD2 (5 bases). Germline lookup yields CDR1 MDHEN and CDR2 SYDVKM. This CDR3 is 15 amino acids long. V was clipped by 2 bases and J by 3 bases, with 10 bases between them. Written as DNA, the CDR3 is TGTGCCAGCAGTTTAGCGGGTAGGGACACCGGGGAGCTGTTTTTT. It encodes CASSLAGRDTGELFF.